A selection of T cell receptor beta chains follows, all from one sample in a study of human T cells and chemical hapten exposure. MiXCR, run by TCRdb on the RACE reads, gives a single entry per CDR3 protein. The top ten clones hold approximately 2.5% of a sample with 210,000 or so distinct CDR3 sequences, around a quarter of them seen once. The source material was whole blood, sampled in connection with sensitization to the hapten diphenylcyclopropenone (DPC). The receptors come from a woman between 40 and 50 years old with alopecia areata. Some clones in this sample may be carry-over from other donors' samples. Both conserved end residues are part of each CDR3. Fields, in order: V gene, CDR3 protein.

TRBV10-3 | CAISAREGGDEQFF
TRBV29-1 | CSVGVSQGSGELFF
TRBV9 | CASSVGSDRKHPRNYGYTF
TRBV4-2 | CASSQDLGDRGPTQPQHF
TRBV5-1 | CASSWTGQSNTEAFF
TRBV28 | CAIPGGQGIGNQPQHF
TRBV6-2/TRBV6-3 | CASSYATVAKNIQYF
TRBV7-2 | CASSLRGAYTEAFF
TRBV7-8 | CASSLGPFVRTDTQYF
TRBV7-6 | CASSLGQGVPGELFF
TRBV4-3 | CASSQDHPYGYTF
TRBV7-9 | CASSPVDTEAFF
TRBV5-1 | CASSSQANYGYTF
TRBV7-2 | CASIPSSAQETQYF
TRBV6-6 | CASSYSEYSNQPQHF
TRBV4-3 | CASSQVFSPNEKLFF
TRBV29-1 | CSSTKSEADTQYF
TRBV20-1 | CSARGLAVDTQYF
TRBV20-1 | CSATPGWDYGYTF
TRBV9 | CASSVELLAGGPHNEQFF
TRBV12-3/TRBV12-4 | CASSRGSGGNTIYF
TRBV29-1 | CSAEGRINSVYEQYF
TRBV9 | CASSVSSGKTNEQFF
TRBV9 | CASSVGISGSTDTQYF
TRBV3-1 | CASSQAGTSYEQYF
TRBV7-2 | CASSLDGTLLAKNIQYF